The 8 T cell receptor beta chains below were found in one sample sequenced in a study of T-cell memory formation after mild COVID-19. Using its own MiXCR run on the 5' RACE reads, TCRdb lists one record per CDR3 protein. The sample records about 540,000 distinct CDR3 sequences, around 21% being singletons. Sample: PBMCs or a T cell subset sorted from them (not recorded which). The origin of the receptors is an adult woman who had mild COVID-19 (a few samples of this study predate the infection). Cell type and time point are not known.

V usage is TRBV9 and J usage is TRBJ2-5; 14 bases line up with TRBD2. Unmatched junction bases numbered 17, after V lost 0 bases and J lost 4 bases. The germline V gene has CDR1 SGDLS and CDR2 YYNGEE. This CDR3 has 21 residues. The CDR3 nucleotides are TGTGCCAGCAGCGTAGGGGGACTAGCGGGAGCCCTCCCGTCGAGGCGAGAGACCCAGTACTTC. Translation gives CASSVGGLAGALPSRRETQYF.

This chain links TRBV30 with TRBJ2-1, with 10 positions matching TRBD1. Losses at the gene ends were 3 bases for V and 2 bases for J; bases not matched to a gene: 4. The CDR3 length is 15 residues. The germline V gene has CDR1 GTSNPN and CDR2 SVGIG (reference sequence). This CDR3 reads CAWSTTGGAYNEQFF. In DNA, the CDR3 is TGTGCCTGGAGCACGACAGGGGGCGCCTACAATGAGCAGTTCTTC.

The chain uses TRBV7-2 and TRBJ2-7; possibly TRBD2 for D (6 bases). The CDR3 extends over 16 amino acids. Trimming cost V 4 bases and J 0 bases, with 16 bases left between them. Germline V gene lookup returns CDR1 SGHTA and CDR2 FQGNSA. CDR3 amino acids: CASSSTGTRSSYEQYF. CDR3 in DNA: TGTGCCAGCAGCTCGACCGGGACTCGGAGCTCCTACGAGCAGTACTTC.

This clonotype was counted between two and nine times. The rearrangement uses TRBV28 and TRBJ2-7; TRBD2 aligns across 7 bases. The CDR3 runs to 16 residues. Germline values: CDR1 MDHEN, CDR2 SYDVKM. With 2 bases clipped from V and 3 bases from J, the junction kept 10 bases outside the gene matches. The CDR3 DNA follows: TGTGCCAGCAGTTTAACCGGGACTACGGGGAACTACGAGCAGTACTTC. Translation gives CASSLTGTTGNYEQYF.

This clonotype appeared a few times. The J gene is TRBJ1-5, the V gene TRBV20-1, with 9 nucleotides matching TRBD1. The CDR3 has 12 residues. The germline CDR1 and CDR2 sequences are DFQATT and SNEGSKA (reference sequence). V trimming: 5 bases; J trimming: 6 bases; junction bases outside the gene matches: 2. The CDR3 here is CSALTGGQPQHF. CDR3 coding DNA: TGCAGTGCTTTGACAGGGGGTCAGCCCCAGCATTTT.

This clonotype was observed a handful of times. The chain employs TRBV10-3 and TRBJ2-1, with 7 bases matching TRBD2. J was trimmed by 0 bases and V by 8 bases; bases with no gene match: 13. The germline V gene has CDR1 ENHRY and CDR2 SYGVKD. The CDR3 consists of 17 residues. CDR3 DNA: TGTGCCATCGAGTCTAGCGGAACAGGCAGCTCCTACAATGAGCAGTTCTTC. Translating gives CAIESSGTGSSYNEQFF.

The chain recombines TRBV27 with TRBJ2-7; TRBD1 agrees at 9 bases. The germline CDR1 and CDR2 sequences are MNHEY and SMNVEV (reference sequence). This CDR3 is built from 15 residues. V lost 5 bases to trimming and J lost 4 bases; unmatched junction nucleotides: 9. CDR3 in DNA: TGTGCCAGCAGTGTTACCGGGACAGGGATTTACGAGCAGTACTTC. Translated: CASSVTGTGIYEQYF.

The chain has TRBV4-3 and TRBJ2-7, with 8 bases identical to TRBD1. V shed 0 bases, J shed 3 bases, and the junction held 4 bases outside the gene matches. Germline V gene sequence: CDR1 LGHNA, CDR2 YSLEER. CDR3 size: 15 residues. This chain's CDR3 is CASSQDPGQGYEQYF. CDR3 nucleotide sequence: TGCGCCAGCAGCCAAGATCCCGGACAGGGCTACGAGCAGTACTTC.